Listed here are 13 T cell receptor beta chains from one sample, sequenced in a study of blood T cell repertoires in COVID-19. Some clones are missing from TCRdb's copy, which holds only in-frame ones; the method was immunoSEQ multiplex PCR. The data show approximately 440,000 clones, with about 90% seen just once and roughly 0.7% held by the top ten. Material for sequencing was PBMCs or T cells enriched from blood (not recorded which). The source of these receptors is a woman between 18 and 29 years old who had recovered from COVID-19.

The V and J genes are TRBV7-9 and TRBJ1-4, with D possibly matching TRBD1 (5 bases). Trimming removed 4 bases at V and 9 bases at J, with 15 bases between. CDR1 is SEHNR and CDR2 is FQNEAQ in the germline V gene (reference sequence). The CDR3 is made up of 14 amino acids. CDR3 sequence (DNA): TGTGCCAGCAGCTCCGAGGGAGGGGAGAAAAAACTGTTTTTT. Translation gives CASSSEGGEKKLFF.

The chain joins TRBV19 to TRBJ1-5; D is possibly TRBD1 (5 bases). The V gene's germline CDR1 is LNHDA and CDR2 SQIVND (reference sequence). The V gene lost 7 bases and the J gene lost 9 bases, with 16 bases spanning the gap. This CDR3 comprises 13 residues. The CDR3 loop is CASTPRDWGPQHF. CDR3 in DNA: TGTGCCAGTACCCCCCGGGACTGGGGGCCCCAGCATTTT.

In this sample, this clone turned up once. This rearrangement joins TRBV6-5 to TRBJ1-2; 7 bases are a match to TRBD1. V shed 2 bases and J 0 bases; nucleotides not matched to a gene: 3. The CDR3 has 15 residues. From germline, CDR1 is MNHEY and CDR2 SVGAGI. The CDR3 DNA reads as TGTGCCAGCAGTTACACAGGGGCGTCTAACTATGGCTACACCTTC. It encodes CASSYTGASNYGYTF.

This chain connects TRBV5-1 to TRBJ2-1, with TRBD2 matching 10 bases. Germline values: CDR1 SGHRS, CDR2 YFSETQ. The CDR3 contains 17 residues. Germline trimming cut 5 bases from V and 4 bases from J; bases unmatched to any gene: 12. The CDR3: CASRADLAGAGYNEQFF. The CDR3 region has the DNA TGCGCCAGCAGGGCAGACCTAGCGGGGGCGGGGTACAATGAGCAGTTCTTC. Looking up the rest from reference TRBV5-1 and TRBJ2-1 gives the full variable domain: KAGVTQTPRYLIKTRGQQVTLSCSPISGHRSVSWYQQTPGQGLQFLFEYFSETQRNKGNFPGRFSGRQFSNSRSEMNVSTLELGDSALYLCASRADLAGAGYNEQFFGPGTRLTVL.

CDR3 nucleotide sequence: TGTGCCACCAGCGAATACGCAGGGCCAGAAGGGTTCATTCAGTACTTC. It encodes CATSEYAGPEGFIQYF. V and J are TRBV15 and TRBJ2-4; weak D call: TRBD1 (5 bases). The V gene lost 5 bases and the J gene lost 9 bases, with 23 bases spanning the gap. The germline gives CDR1 LNHNV, CDR2 YYDKDF (reference sequence). The CDR3 covers 16 residues.

Comments on this clone: An end of the junction does not agree with germline; a read error may underlie this. The rearrangement uses TRBV5-3 and TRBJ1-2; D is undetermined. TRBV5-3 is reported as an ORF; its role is uncertain. This CDR3 spans 13 amino acids. The CDR3 here is CVRSSGRGYGYTF. CDR3 DNA sequence: TGTGTCAGAAGCTCGGGGAGAGGCTATGGCTACACCTTC.

In this sample, this clone turned up many times. This chain joins TRBV30 and TRBJ1-3, with D possibly being TRBD1 (5 bases). Germline assignment: CDR1 GTSNPN and CDR2 SVGIG (reference sequence). With 1 base removed from V and 4 bases from J, the gap between germline ends came to 17 bases. The CDR3 covers 16 residues. CDR3 nucleotides: TGTGCCTGGAGTGAGGAACCCAGGGATGCAGGAAACACCATATATTTT. This codes for CAWSEEPRDAGNTIYF.

CDR3 region: CASSLALSGGEQFF. In DNA form, the CDR3 reads TGTGCCAGCAGCTTAGCGCTATCGGGGGGGGAGCAGTTCTTC. The chain is built from TRBV7-2 and TRBJ2-1; TRBD2 matches 8 bases. V shed 0 bases and J 10 bases; nucleotides not matched to a gene: 5. The CDR3 sequence is 14 residues long. Germline V gene sequence: CDR1 SGHTA, CDR2 FQGNSA. The entire variable domain, with the rest obtained from reference TRBV7-2 and TRBJ2-1, is as follows: GAGVSQSPSNKVTEKGKDVELRCDPISGHTALYWYRQSLGQGLEFLIYFQGNSAPDKSGLPSDRFSAERTGGSVSTLTIQRTQQEDSAVYLCASSLALSGGEQFFGPGTRLTVL.

J is TRBJ1-1 and V is TRBV12-3 or TRBV12-4, with 7 bases fitting TRBD1. This CDR3 is built from 13 residues. The ends lost 7 bases at V and 5 bases at J; junction bases unmatched: 7. CDR3 amino acids: CASTLQGWTEAFF. The CDR3 DNA sequence: TGTGCCAGCACTCTACAGGGGTGGACTGAAGCTTTCTTT.

This chain joins TRBV5-1 and TRBJ1-1; 8 bases line up with TRBD1. The germline CDR1 and CDR2 sequences are SGHRS and YFSETQ. The CDR3 has 15 amino acids. With 4 bases clipped from V and 5 bases from J, the junction kept 10 bases outside the gene matches. The chain's CDR3 is CASSVRQGSGTEAFF. As DNA, the CDR3 is TGCGCCAGCAGCGTTAGACAGGGGAGTGGAACTGAAGCTTTCTTT.

This sequence joins TRBV7-8 and TRBJ1-5; a weak D match, TRBD1 (6 bases). The V gene lost 2 bases and the J gene lost 6 bases, with 11 bases spanning the gap. Germline CDR1 SGHVS, CDR2 FQNEAQ. This CDR3 has 14 residues. The CDR3: CASSLNRVGQPQHF. The DNA for the CDR3 is TGTGCCAGCAGCTTAAACAGGGTTGGTCAGCCCCAGCATTTT.

The chain has TRBV7-2 and TRBJ2-3, with D possibly matching TRBD2 (5 bases). The CDR3 length is 13 residues. The germline V gene encodes CDR1 SGHTA and CDR2 FQGNSA. Trimming left V 3 bases short and J 6 bases short, with 10 bases between. This chain's CDR3 is CASSLGAYDTQYF. The CDR3 coding sequence is TGTGCCAGCAGCTTGGGAGCGTACGATACGCAGTATTTT.

This clone was picked up one time. The V gene is TRBV24-1, the J gene TRBJ2-2, with D perhaps matching TRBD1 (8 bases). The CDR3 has 18 amino acids. Germline CDR1 KGHDR, CDR2 SFDVKD. The V end was cut by 5 bases, the J end by 6 bases, with 24 bases between. CDR3 DNA: TGTGCCACCAGTGGAGGCGGACAGGGAGGGTTCGGGCCCGGGGAGCTGTTTTTT. Translation: CATSGGGQGGFGPGELFF.